This T cell receptor (beta chain) came from a study of metastatic and nonmetastatic thyroid tumors. About the research overall: For malignant and benign thyroid patients, tumor or nodule tissue and blood were the sources whose repertoires were compared.

Regarding the study as a whole: It was reported that TCR beta diversity was significantly higher in malignant thyroid tumors than benign nodules, in blood and tumor.

How the authors handled the data: A distant-metastasis classifier for papillary thyroid cancer was built using CDR3 differences across clinicopathological groups. TCRdb reassembled clones from the PCR reads with MiXCR. What appears here as the V and J calls and clone size reflects TCRdb's work, not the paper's. The data hold 17,000 or so clones, with under 30% observed a single time. Every patient underwent thyroid surgery untreated. After removal of 2 bases from V and 3 bases from J, the junction contained 3 bases not matched to a gene. The germline gives CDR1 SGHTA, CDR2 FQGTGA. The CDR3 sequence is 15 residues long. As regards this clone: The antigen remains undetermined. This specimen includes other DNA sequences encoding the same CDR3.

This clonotype was obtained from a female donor with papillary thyroid cancer or a benign thyroid nodule (not recorded which). Some clones in this sample may be carry-over from other donors' samples. Sequenced material: adjacent normal tissue. The genes are TRBV7-3 and TRBJ1-3, with TRBD1 identical over 8 bases. The CDR3 region has the DNA TGTGCCAGCAGCTTATCAGGGGGCTTTGGAAACACCATATATTTT. This translates into CASSLSGGFGNTIYF.